Relative to its sample, the clone carrying this T cell receptor (beta chain) is large (0.1 to 1%). Amplification of TCR alpha and beta CDR3 regions from RNA used iRepertoire nested multiplex PCR. TCRdb re-derived calls from the multiplex PCR reads in MiXCR, one entry per CDR3 protein. The table records fewer than 3,500 distinct CDR3 sequences, approximately 35% of them present only once. This sample was taken from a study of glioma-infiltrating T cells. This CDR3 has 11 amino acids. CDR1 SNHLY and CDR2 FYNNEI come from the germline V gene. The V end was cut by 8 bases, the J end by 4 bases, with 8 bases between.

The origin of this receptor is a human donor with low-grade glioma or glioblastoma, undergoing nonglioma brain surgery, or in good health (not recorded which). This chain joins TRBV2 and TRBJ1-1, with D hard to call. Material: glioma tissue, nonneoplastic brain tissue, or PBMCs (not recorded which). The CDR3 nucleotides are TGTGCCAGCGCAGTTAGCACTGAAGCTTTCTTT. Its protein product is CASAVSTEAFF.